The rows below give T cell receptor beta chains drawn from one sample of a study of shared clonotypes between healthy human individuals. The protocol was immunoSEQ multiplex PCR, while the TCRdb copy is restricted to in-frame clones and leaves out a portion. Counted here are under 850,000 clones, 55% to 75% occurring once; the ten biggest clones make up under 2%. Sequencing was performed on memory CD4+ T cells sorted from blood. The receptor set was obtained from a woman aged 25-40 years in good health. Each CDR3 is given with its conserved first and last residue. D genes are given only for firm matches. Expanded clones get a size class; other rows say once, few or many, or leave the size out.

v_gene	d_gene	j_gene	abundance	CDR3nt	CDR3aa
TRBV5-1	TRBD2	TRBJ2-1	NA	TGCGCCAGCAGAGCTATCGGGGCGGGAGGGAGGAATGAGCAGTTCTTC	CASRAIGAGGRNEQFF
TRBV4-2	NA	TRBJ2-1	NA	TGTGCCAGCAGGACTAACCGACTCAGCTCCTACAATGAGCAGTTCTTC	CASRTNRLSSYNEQFF
TRBV4-2	TRBD1	TRBJ1-2	NA	TGTGCCAGCAGTCATGGTGACGACAGGGGGATCTATGGCTACACCTTC	CASSHGDDRGIYGYTF
TRBV5-1	NA	TRBJ2-5	NA	TGCGCCAGCAGCTCACCCTTGGGGGGATCGGAGACCCAGTACTTC	CASSSPLGGSETQYF
TRBV11-1	TRBD2	TRBJ2-7	once	TGTGCCAGCAGCTTACTAGCGGGAGGCTACGAGCAGTACTTC	CASSLLAGGYEQYF
TRBV19	NA	TRBJ2-3	NA	TGTGCCAGTAGTATTTCCGACACGGACTCCCTTCGGGATACGCAGTATTTT	CASSISDTDSLRDTQYF
TRBV5-1	NA	TRBJ1-1	few	TGCGCCAGCAGCAGAGGGGCGTTGAGGAACACTGAAGCTTTCTTT	CASSRGALRNTEAFF
TRBV9	NA	TRBJ1-3	NA	TGTGCCAGCAGCGTAGAGGGGGATGGAAACACCATATATTTT	CASSVEGDGNTIYF
TRBV9	NA	TRBJ2-2	NA	TGTGCCAGCAGCGTAGGGTACCACTTGGGGACCGGGGAGCTGTTTTTT	CASSVGYHLGTGELFF
TRBV28	NA	TRBJ2-7	NA	TGTGCCAGCAGTCTACCCAACAGCTACGAGCAGTACTTC	CASSLPNSYEQYF
TRBV11-2	NA	TRBJ2-3	NA	TGTGCCAGCAGCCAGGACGGAGATACGCAGTATTTT	CASSQDGDTQYF
TRBV11-2	TRBD2	TRBJ2-7	NA	TGTGCCAGCAGCTTAATGGCGGGAGGGTTGTCCTACGAGCAGTACTTC	CASSLMAGGLSYEQYF
TRBV14	NA	TRBJ2-7	NA	TGTGCCAGCAGCCAGGGAAGGTCCTACGAGCAGTACTTC	CASSQGRSYEQYF
TRBV19	NA	TRBJ2-1	NA	TGTGCCAGTAGTATGGGACCATACAATGAGCAGTTCTTC	CASSMGPYNEQFF
TRBV19	NA	TRBJ2-7	NA	TGTGCCAGTAGTCCCCCCCAGATCCGAGGGGAGCAGTACTTC	CASSPPQIRGEQYF
TRBV29-1	NA	TRBJ2-7	NA	TGCAGCGTTGAAGGAAACGGCCTTGCCTACGAGCAGTACTTC	CSVEGNGLAYEQYF
TRBV21-1	NA	TRBJ2-7	NA	TGTGCCAGCAGCATGCGAAGGGGGTCCTACGAGCAGTACTTC	CASSMRRGSYEQYF
TRBV5-1	NA	TRBJ2-2	NA	TGCGCCAGCAGCTTGGACTCGAACACCGGGGAGCTGTTTTTT	CASSLDSNTGELFF
TRBV12-5	TRBD1	TRBJ2-7	NA	TGTGCTAGTGGGCCAGGGACAGGGTGGGGCGAGCAGTACTTC	CASGPGTGWGEQYF
TRBV5-1	NA	TRBJ1-5	NA	TGCGCCAGCAGCTTGACGCAGGGAGGACAGCCCCAGCATTTT	CASSLTQGGQPQHF
TRBV7-9	NA	TRBJ2-3	NA	TGTGCCAGCAGTACTAGGGGCAAAGGAACAGATACGCAGTATTTT	CASSTRGKGTDTQYF
TRBV6-1	NA	TRBJ2-7	few	TGTGCCAGCAGTGGGGAAACCCCGTCCGAGCAGTACTTC	CASSGETPSEQYF